This T cell receptor (beta chain) was identified during a study of CD8+ T cells in alopecia areata. General observations from the study: Scalp lesions, especially in alopecia totalis/universalis, had higher clonality than normal scalp. Clarity of TCR sharing across patients fell short of that in mice, possibly HLA-related.

This CDR3 has 18 amino acids. Looked up from germline, CDR1 is MGHRA and CDR2 is YSYEKL. V shed 4 bases and J 0 bases; nucleotides not matched to a gene: 11. On this clone: Its antigen is not identified.

Isolation of CD4+ and CD8+ T cells from PBMCs was achieved by sorting. Following extraction, RNA underwent reverse transcription to cDNA, which served as the sequencing template. The table came from immunoSEQ multiplex PCR; TCRdb's copy has only in-frame clones and leaves some out. The sample holds approximately 100,000 clones, about 45% seen once. The material sequenced was CD4+ T cells sorted from blood. The chain uses TRBV4-1 and TRBJ2-7, with TRBD2 matching 11 bases. The sequence came from a human donor with alopecia areata. CDR3 DNA sequence: TGCGCCAGCAGCCCAGGAGGGCTAGCGGGAGGCAACTCCTACGAGCAGTACTTC. As protein: CASSPGGLAGGNSYEQYF.